This T cell receptor (beta chain) appears in the sequencing data of a study of cytomegalovirus exposure and HLA in healthy donors. The PCR employed 60 Vbeta primers together with 13 Jbeta primers. Sequencing used immunoSEQ multiplex PCR; TCRdb keeps in-frame clones, though not all of them. The data show around 120,000 clones, roughly 70% seen once. Nominally healthy donors provided the samples, though records likely missed some immune exposures. In its sample, this clone was seen a few times. Its antigen is unidentified. Germline V gene data show CDR1 as MNHNS and CDR2 as SASEGT. This CDR3 region has 15 residues. V dropped 5 bases and J dropped 0 bases, with 13 bases sitting between them. Findings and limits, study-wide: TCR beta chains associated with HLA were, in a later analysis, more clonally expanded than equally common others. Certain sequence variants were highly shared and formed a cluster, and this cluster was likely a sequencing artifact. Segments of the TCR beta V type were, in most cases, productive about 90% or about 30% of the time in an earlier analysis.

This TCR was sampled from a man between 35 and 55 years old in good health and CMV-seropositive. The chain is built from TRBV6-1 and TRBJ1-1, with a tentative D call TRBD1 (6 bases). The sequenced sample was PBMCs. The CDR3 nucleotides are TGTGCCAGCAGTCCCGGGACACGATTGAACACTGAAGCTTTCTTT. It is translated as CASSPGTRLNTEAFF.